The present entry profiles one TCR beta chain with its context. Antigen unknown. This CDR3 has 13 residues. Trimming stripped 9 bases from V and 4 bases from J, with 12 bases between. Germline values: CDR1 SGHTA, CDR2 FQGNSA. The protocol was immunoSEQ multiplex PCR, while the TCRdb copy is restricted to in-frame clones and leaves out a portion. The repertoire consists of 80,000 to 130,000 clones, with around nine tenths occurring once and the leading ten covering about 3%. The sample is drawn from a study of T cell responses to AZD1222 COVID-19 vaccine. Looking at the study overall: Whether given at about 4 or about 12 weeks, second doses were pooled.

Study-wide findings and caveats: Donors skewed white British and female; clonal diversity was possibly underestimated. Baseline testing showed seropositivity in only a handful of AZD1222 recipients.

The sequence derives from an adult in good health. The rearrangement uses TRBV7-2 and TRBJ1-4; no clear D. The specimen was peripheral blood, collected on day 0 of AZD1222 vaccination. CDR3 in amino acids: CASRDLGNEKLFF. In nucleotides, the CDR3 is TGTGCCAGTAGGGATTTGGGTAATGAAAAACTGTTTTTT.